This T cell receptor (beta chain) was identified in a study of blood T cell repertoires in COVID-19. The CDR3 has 14 amino acids. Germline V gene sequence: CDR1 SNHLY, CDR2 FYNNEI. Trimming at V came to 8 bases and at J to 2 bases, leaving 4 bases not matched to a gene. Assay used: immunoSEQ multiplex PCR; TCRdb lists only in-frame clones, some missing. The sample shows under 300,000 clones, 70% to 90% of them seen only once. This receptor was identified in a woman in her thirties or forties who had recovered from COVID-19. The chain carries TRBV2 and TRBJ2-3, with 10 positions matching TRBD1. The sequenced sample was peripheral blood. CDR3: CASPGTGATDTQYF. In DNA, the CDR3 is TGTGCCAGCCCCGGGACAGGGGCCACAGATACGCAGTATTTT.